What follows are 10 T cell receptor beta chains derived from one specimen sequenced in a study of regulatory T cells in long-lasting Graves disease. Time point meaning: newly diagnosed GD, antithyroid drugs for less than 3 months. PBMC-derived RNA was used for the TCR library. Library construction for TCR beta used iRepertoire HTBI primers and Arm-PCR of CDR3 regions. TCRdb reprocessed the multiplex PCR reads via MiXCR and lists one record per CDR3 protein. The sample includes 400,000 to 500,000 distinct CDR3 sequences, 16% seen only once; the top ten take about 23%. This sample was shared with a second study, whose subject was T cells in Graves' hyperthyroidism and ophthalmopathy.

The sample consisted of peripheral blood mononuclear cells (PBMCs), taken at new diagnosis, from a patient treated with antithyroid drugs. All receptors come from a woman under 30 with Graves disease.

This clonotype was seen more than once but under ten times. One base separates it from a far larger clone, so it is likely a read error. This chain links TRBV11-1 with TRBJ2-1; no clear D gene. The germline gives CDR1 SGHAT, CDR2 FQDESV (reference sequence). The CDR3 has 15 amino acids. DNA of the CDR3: TGTGCCAGCAGTTACGCCCCCAACTCCTACAATGGGCAGTTCTTC. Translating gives CASSYAPNSYNGQFF. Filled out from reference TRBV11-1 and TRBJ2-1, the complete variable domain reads EAEVAQSPRYKITEKSQAVAFWCDPISGHATLYWYRQILGQGPELLVQFQDESVVDDSQLPKDRFSAERLKGVDSTLKIQPAELGDSAMYLCASSYAPNSYNGQFFGPGTRLTVL.

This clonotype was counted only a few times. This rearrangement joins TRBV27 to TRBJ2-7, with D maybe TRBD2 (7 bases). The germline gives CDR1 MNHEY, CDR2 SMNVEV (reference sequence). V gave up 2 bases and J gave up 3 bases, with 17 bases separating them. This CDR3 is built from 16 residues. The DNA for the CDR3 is TGTGCCAGCAGTTTACCAGGGGAGGGAAGAGGCTACGAGCAGTACTTC. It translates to CASSLPGEGRGYEQYF.

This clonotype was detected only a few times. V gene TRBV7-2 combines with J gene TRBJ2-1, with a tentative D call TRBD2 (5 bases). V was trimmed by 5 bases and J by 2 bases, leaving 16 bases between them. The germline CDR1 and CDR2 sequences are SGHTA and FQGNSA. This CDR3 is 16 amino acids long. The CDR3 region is CASSTAVGAPYNEQFF. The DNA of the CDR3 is TGTGCCAGCAGCACCGCAGTGGGAGCACCCTACAATGAGCAGTTCTTC.

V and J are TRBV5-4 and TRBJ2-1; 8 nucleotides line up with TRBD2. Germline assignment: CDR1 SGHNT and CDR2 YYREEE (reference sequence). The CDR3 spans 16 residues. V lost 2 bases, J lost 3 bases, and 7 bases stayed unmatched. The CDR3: CASSLTTSGNYNEQFF. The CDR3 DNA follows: TGTGCCAGCAGCTTAACCACTAGCGGTAACTACAATGAGCAGTTCTTC.

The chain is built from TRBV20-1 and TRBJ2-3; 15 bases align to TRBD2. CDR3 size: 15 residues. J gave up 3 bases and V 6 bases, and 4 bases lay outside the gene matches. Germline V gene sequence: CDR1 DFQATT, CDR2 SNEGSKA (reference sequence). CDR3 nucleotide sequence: TGCAGTGCACCGGGACTAGCGGGAGGTACAGATACGCAGTATTTT. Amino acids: CSAPGLAGGTDTQYF.

In nucleotides, the CDR3 is TGTGCCAGCACCCCTCTGGCGGGAGGAAACGGGGAGCTGTTTTTT. This encodes CASTPLAGGNGELFF. J is TRBJ2-2 and V is TRBV3-1, with 8 bases identical to TRBD2. Trimming took 7 bases from V and 7 from J; bases not matched to a gene: 11. The CDR3 runs to 15 residues. CDR1 is LGHDT and CDR2 is YNNKEL in the germline V gene (reference sequence).

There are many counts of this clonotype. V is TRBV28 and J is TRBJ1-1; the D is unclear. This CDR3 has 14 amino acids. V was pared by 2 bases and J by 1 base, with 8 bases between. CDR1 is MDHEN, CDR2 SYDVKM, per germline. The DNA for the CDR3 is TGTGCCAGCAGTTTAATTAACAAGAACACTGAAGCTTTCTTT. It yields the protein CASSLINKNTEAFF.

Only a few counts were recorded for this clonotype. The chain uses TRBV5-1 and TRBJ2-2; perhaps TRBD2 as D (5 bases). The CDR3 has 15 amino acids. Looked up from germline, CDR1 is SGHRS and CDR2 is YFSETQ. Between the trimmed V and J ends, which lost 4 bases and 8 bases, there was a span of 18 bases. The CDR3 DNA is TGCGCCAGCAGCCCTATACCGGGGAGTATAGGGGAGCTGTTTTTT. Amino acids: CASSPIPGSIGELFF.

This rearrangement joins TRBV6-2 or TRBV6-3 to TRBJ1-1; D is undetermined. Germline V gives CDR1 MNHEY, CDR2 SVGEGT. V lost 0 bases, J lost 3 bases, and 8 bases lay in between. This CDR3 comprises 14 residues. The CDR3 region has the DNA TGTGCCAGCAGTTACTCCCCGGACTACACTGAAGCTTTCTTT. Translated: CASSYSPDYTEAFF.

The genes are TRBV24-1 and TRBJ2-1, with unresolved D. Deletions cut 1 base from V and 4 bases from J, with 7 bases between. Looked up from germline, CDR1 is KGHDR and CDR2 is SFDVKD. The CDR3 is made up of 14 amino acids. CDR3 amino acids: CATSDFKQYNEQFF. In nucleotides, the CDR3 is TGTGCCACCAGTGATTTTAAACAGTACAATGAGCAGTTCTTC.